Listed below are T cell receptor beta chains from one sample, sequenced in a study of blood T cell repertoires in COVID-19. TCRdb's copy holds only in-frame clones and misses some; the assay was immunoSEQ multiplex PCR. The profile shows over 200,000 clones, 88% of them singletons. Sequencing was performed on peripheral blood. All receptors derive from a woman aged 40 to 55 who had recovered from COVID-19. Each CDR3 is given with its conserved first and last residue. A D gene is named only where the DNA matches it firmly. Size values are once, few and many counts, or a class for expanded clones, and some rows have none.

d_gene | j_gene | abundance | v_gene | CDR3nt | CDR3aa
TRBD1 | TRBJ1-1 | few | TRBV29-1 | TGCAGCGTCCGGACAGGGGTAGGTTACACTGAAGCTTTCTTT | CSVRTGVGYTEAFF
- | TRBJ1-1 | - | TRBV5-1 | TGCGCCAGCAGCTTGGGGGGCCTGAACACTGAAGCTTTCTTT | CASSLGGLNTEAFF
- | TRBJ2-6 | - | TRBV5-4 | TGTGCCAGCAGCCGGGGCTCTGGGGCCAACGTCCTGACTTTC | CASSRGSGANVLTF
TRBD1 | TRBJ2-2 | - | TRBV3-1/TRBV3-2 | TGTGCCAGCAGCCGGACAGGGAACACCGGGGAGCTGTTTTTT | CASSRTGNTGELFF
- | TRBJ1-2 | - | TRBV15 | TGTGCCACCAGCTCCGAGATCGGTGGTGGCTACACCTTC | CATSSEIGGGYTF
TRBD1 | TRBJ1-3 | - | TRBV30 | TGTGCCTGGAGTCTCACAGGGGCGGCCGGAAACACCATATATTTT | CAWSLTGAAGNTIYF
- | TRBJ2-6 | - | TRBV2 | TGTGCCAGCAGCCAAGGGGTCTCTGGGGCCAACGTCCTGACTTTC | CASSQGVSGANVLTF
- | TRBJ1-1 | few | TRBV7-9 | TGTGCCAGCAGTCTCAGTCGGGGTTTCACTGAAGCTTTCTTT | CASSLSRGFTEAFF
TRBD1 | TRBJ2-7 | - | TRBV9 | TGTGCCAGCAGCGGAGGACAGGGGAATTACGAGCAGTACTTC | CASSGGQGNYEQYF
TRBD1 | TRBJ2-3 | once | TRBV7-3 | TGTGCCAGCAGCCCGACGGCCGCGGGACAGGGACGGAATACGCAGTATTTT | CASSPTAAGQGRNTQYF
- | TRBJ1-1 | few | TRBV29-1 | TGCAGCACGGGAGGGGGTGTGGGTGAAGCTTTCTTT | CSTGGGVGEAFF
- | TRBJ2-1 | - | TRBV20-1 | TGCAGTGCTAGTTGGGCCCTGGAGCAGTTCTTC | CSASWALEQFF
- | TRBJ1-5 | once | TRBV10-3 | TGTGCCATCACCGAGGGTAGCAATCAGCCCCAGCATTTT | CAITEGSNQPQHF
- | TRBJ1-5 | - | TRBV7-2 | TGTGCCAGCAGCCCCCGGGGGAGCAATCAGCCCCAGCATTTT | CASSPRGSNQPQHF
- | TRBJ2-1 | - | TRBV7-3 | TGTGCCAGCAGCCCCGGAGGATACAATGAGCAGTTCTTC | CASSPGGYNEQFF
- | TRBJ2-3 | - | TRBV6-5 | TGTGCCAGCAGTTACGGGGGCCGGGGTACGCAGTATTTT | CASSYGGRGTQYF
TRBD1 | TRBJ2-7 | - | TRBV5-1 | TGCGCCAGCACCTGGCCAAGACAGGGCGCCCCCGAGCAGTACTTC | CASTWPRQGAPEQYF
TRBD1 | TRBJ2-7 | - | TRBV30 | TGTGCCTGGCAGCCGACAGGGGCCCGCGAGCAGTACTTC | CAWQPTGAREQYF
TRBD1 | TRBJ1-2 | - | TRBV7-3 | TGTGCCAGCAGCTTCTCAGGGGGTAGTTTCTCTGGCTACACCTTC | CASSFSGGSFSGYTF
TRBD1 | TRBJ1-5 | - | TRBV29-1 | TGCAGCGTTGAAGGGCAGGGGGATCAGCCCCAGCATTTT | CSVEGQGDQPQHF
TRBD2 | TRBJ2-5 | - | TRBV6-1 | TGTGCCAGCAGTGCCCAGTCAGCGGGAGCGAGGCAGACCCAGTACTTC | CASSAQSAGARQTQYF
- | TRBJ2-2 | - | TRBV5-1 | TGCGCCAGCAGCCCACGGAGGGCGAACACCGGGGAGCTGTTTTTT | CASSPRRANTGELFF
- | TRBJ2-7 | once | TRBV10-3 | TGTGCCATCAGTGGCGGCAGCTACGAGCAGTACTTC | CAISGGSYEQYF
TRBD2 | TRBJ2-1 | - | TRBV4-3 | TGCGCCAGCAGCCAGGCCGGGCCTCTAGCGGGACCCTACAATGAGCAGTTCTTC | CASSQAGPLAGPYNEQFF